The 26 T cell receptor beta chains below were found in one sample sequenced in a study of T cell responses to AZD1222 COVID-19 vaccine. TCRdb's copy holds only in-frame clones and misses some; the assay was immunoSEQ multiplex PCR. The sample lists 84,000 or so clones; roughly nine tenths were seen once. Sequences were derived from peripheral blood, sampled on day 0 of AZD1222 vaccination. All receptors derive from an adult in good health.

V is TRBV7-8 and J is TRBJ2-2; D not resolved. Germline loops: CDR1 SGHVS, CDR2 FQNEAQ. Trimming removed 4 bases at V and 0 bases at J, with 15 bases between. The CDR3 covers 17 residues. CDR3 protein: CASSSSTPSTNTGELFF. The CDR3 nucleotides are TGTGCCAGCAGCTCCAGTACGCCTTCAACGAACACCGGGGAGCTGTTTTTT.

Note on this clone: The sample carries other DNA sequences with the same CDR3. The chain uses TRBV4-3 and TRBJ2-7; D gene unclear. The CDR3 has 14 residues. V was shortened by 0 bases and J by 7 bases, with 13 bases between the two germline ends. Germline CDR1 is LGHNA and CDR2 is YSLEER. CDR3 loop: CASSQDMGRREQYF. The CDR3, as DNA: TGCGCCAGCAGCCAAGATATGGGCCGGCGGGAGCAGTACTTC.

This clone was detected only a few times. V gene TRBV7-2 combines with J gene TRBJ2-7; 8 positions agree with TRBD2. The CDR3 covers 15 residues. Unmatched junction bases numbered 10, after V lost 4 bases and J lost 5 bases. Germline-derived CDR1 and CDR2 are SGHTA and FQGNSA. In DNA, the CDR3 is TGTGCCAGCAGCTACTCAACCGGGACTAGAAACGAGCAGTACTTC. Residues: CASSYSTGTRNEQYF.

J is TRBJ2-1 and V is TRBV19; TRBD1 aligns across 11 bases. The V segment lost 4 bases and the J segment 10 bases; nucleotides outside the gene matches: 3. Germline CDR1 is LNHDA and CDR2 is SQIVND (reference sequence). This CDR3 contains 13 residues. The CDR3 sequence: CASSRDRGDEQFF. The CDR3 nucleotides are TGTGCCAGTAGTAGGGACAGGGGGGACGAGCAGTTCTTC.

The rearrangement links TRBV5-4 to TRBJ1-1; 9 bases agree with TRBD1. The V and J ends lost 3 bases and 1 base, in that order; junction bases with no gene match: 1. Germline values: CDR1 SGHNT, CDR2 YYREEE (reference sequence). The CDR3 sequence is 14 residues long. The CDR3 nucleotides are TGTGCCAGCAGCTGGGGACAGGGGAACACTGAAGCTTTCTTT. It yields the protein CASSWGQGNTEAFF.

This clone was picked up one time. This rearrangement joins TRBV30 to TRBJ1-6, with a possible D match to TRBD1 (6 bases). Trimming pared 0 bases from V and 7 bases from J, leaving 10 bases between. There are 14 residues in the CDR3. Germline CDR1 reads GTSNPN; CDR2 reads SVGIG (reference sequence). The CDR3, as DNA: TGTGCCTGGAGTGTGACGGGGGCGAATTCACCCCTCCACTTT. This gives the protein CAWSVTGANSPLHF.

V usage is TRBV6-5 and J usage is TRBJ1-1, with 7 bases identical to TRBD1. Germline CDR1 reads MNHEY; CDR2 reads SVGAGI. The CDR3 runs 14 residues. Trimming cost V 8 bases and J 0 bases; bases outside gene matches: 6. The DNA for the CDR3 is TGTGCCAGCCAGGGACAGTCCATGAACACTGAAGCTTTCTTT. Residues: CASQGQSMNTEAFF.

The rearrangement links TRBV10-3 to TRBJ1-6; D may be TRBD1 (5 bases). The germline gives CDR1 ENHRY, CDR2 SYGVKD. V was pared by 6 bases and J by 7 bases, with 13 bases between. This CDR3 contains 14 residues. The CDR3 sequence: CAIRPGPLNSPLHF. The CDR3 bases are TGTGCCATCAGACCGGGACCATTAAATTCACCCCTCCACTTT.

V usage is TRBV7-2 and J usage is TRBJ2-3, with 7 bases that match TRBD1. The CDR3 spans 14 residues. The V segment lost 3 bases and the J segment 3 bases; nucleotides outside the gene matches: 3. Looked up from germline, CDR1 is SGHTA and CDR2 is FQGNSA. CDR3 coding DNA: TGTGCCAGCAGCTTTACAGGGGTAACAGATACGCAGTATTTT. Residues: CASSFTGVTDTQYF. The whole variable domain, filled in from reference TRBV7-2 and TRBJ2-3, reads GAGVSQSPSNKVTEKGKDVELRCDPISGHTALYWYRQSLGQGLEFLIYFQGNSAPDKSGLPSDRFSAERTGGSVSTLTIQRTQQEDSAVYLCASSFTGVTDTQYFGPGTRLTVL.

The gene calls are TRBV25-1 and TRBJ2-3; D is undetermined. The CDR3 contains 12 residues. CDR1 and CDR2 (germline): MGHDK, SYGVNS. The V and J ends lost 5 bases and 2 bases respectively, with 5 bases between them. CDR3 sequence reads: CASSTLTDTQYF. The CDR3 DNA follows: TGTGCCAGCAGTACCCTCACAGATACGCAGTATTTT.

This chain joins TRBV9 and TRBJ2-2; 7 positions match TRBD2. Germline V gene data show CDR1 as SGDLS and CDR2 as YYNGEE. This CDR3 comprises 15 residues. Germline trimming cut 0 bases from V and 6 bases from J; bases unmatched to any gene: 5. DNA for the CDR3: TGTGCCAGCAGCGTAGGGGGCGCGGGGGCCGGGGAGCTGTTTTTT. Its translation: CASSVGGAGAGELFF.

The V and J genes are TRBV6-5 and TRBJ2-7; 9 bases are a match to TRBD1. This CDR3 is built from 15 residues. In germline, CDR1 is MNHEY, CDR2 SVGAGI. V lost 6 bases to trimming and J lost 0 bases; unmatched junction nucleotides: 6. The CDR3 coding sequence is TGTGCCAGCAGCCAGGACAGGGGCAGCTCCTACGAGCAGTACTTC. Its protein product is CASSQDRGSSYEQYF.

For the CDR3, the DNA is TGTGCCAGCAGCTCGGGATTATACGAGCAGTACTTC. It translates to CASSSGLYEQYF. The rearrangement links TRBV2 to TRBJ2-7, with D perhaps TRBD2 (5 bases). Germline V gene lookup returns CDR1 SNHLY and CDR2 FYNNEI. With 6 bases removed from V and 4 bases from J, the gap between germline ends came to 10 bases. This CDR3 comprises 12 residues. Based on the CDR3 plus reference TRBV2 and TRBJ2-7, the full variable domain is EPEVTQTPSHQVTQMGQEVILRCVPISNHLYFYWYRQILGQKVEFLVSFYNNEISEKSEIFDDQFSVERPDGSNFTLKIRSTKLEDSAMYFCASSSGLYEQYFGPGTRLTVT.

The chain combines TRBV3-1 (or the pseudogene TRBV3-2) with TRBJ1-3; D gene unclear. CDR1 and CDR2 from the germline V gene are LGHDT and YNNKEL (reference sequence). This CDR3 comprises 13 residues. V was trimmed by 1 base and J by 4 bases, leaving 5 bases between them. The CDR3 DNA sequence: TGTGCCAGCAGCCAAGTGGGCGGAAACACCATATATTTT. Its protein product is CASSQVGGNTIYF.

The gene calls are TRBV3-1 (or the pseudogene TRBV3-2) and TRBJ1-4; no definite D call. V shed 5 bases and J shed 8 bases, with 9 bases lying between them. There are 12 residues in the CDR3. Looked up from germline, CDR1 is LGHDT and CDR2 is YNNKEL (reference sequence). The CDR3 region has the DNA TGTGCCAGCAGCATAACGGGGGAAAAACTGTTTTTT. Protein product: CASSITGEKLFF.

The gene calls are TRBV5-4 and TRBJ2-3; D is undetermined. V gave up 4 bases and J gave up 4 bases, with 19 bases separating them. Germline values: CDR1 SGHNT, CDR2 YYREEE (reference sequence). This CDR3 spans 16 amino acids. Here the CDR3 reads CASSLTLNPSADTQYF. DNA for the CDR3: TGTGCCAGCAGCCTCACACTCAATCCTAGTGCAGATACGCAGTATTTT.

J is TRBJ2-2 and V is TRBV19, with TRBD1 identical over 7 bases. This CDR3 is built from 15 residues. With V trimmed by 5 bases and J by 6 bases, 9 bases remained unmatched. Germline values: CDR1 LNHDA, CDR2 SQIVND (reference sequence). DNA of the CDR3: TGTGCCAGTAGTCCCAGCTGGCAGGGGGCCGGGGAGCTGTTTTTT. Amino acids: CASSPSWQGAGELFF. Supplemented by reference TRBV19 and TRBJ2-2, the full variable domain reads DGGITQSPKYLFRKEGQNVTLSCEQNLNHDAMYWYRQDPGQGLRLIYYSQIVNDFQKGDIAEGYSVSREKKESFPLTVTSAQKNPTAFYLCASSPSWQGAGELFFGEGSRLTVL.

This clone was seen a few times. The chain employs TRBV30 and TRBJ2-7; TRBD2 matches at 8 bases. V lost 5 bases to trimming and J lost 0 bases; unmatched junction nucleotides: 3. Germline V lookup: CDR1 GTSNPN, CDR2 SVGIG (reference sequence). The CDR3 spans 13 residues. This CDR3 is CAWSSGRSYEQYF. CDR3 nucleotides: TGTGCCTGGTCTAGCGGGCGCTCCTACGAGCAGTACTTC.

The chain joins TRBV19 to TRBJ1-6; 8 nucleotides line up with TRBD1. From germline, CDR1 is LNHDA and CDR2 SQIVND (reference sequence). V lost 4 bases, J lost 6 bases, and 8 bases stayed unmatched. The CDR3 is 16 residues long. The CDR3, as DNA: TGTGCCAGTAGTAGCCGGACAGGGTCGGGTAATTCACCCCTCCACTTT. It translates to CASSSRTGSGNSPLHF.

The chain has TRBV7-9 and TRBJ1-6; no reliable D call. Per the germline V gene, CDR1 is SEHNR and CDR2 is FQNEAQ (reference sequence). With 7 bases removed from V and 8 bases from J, the gap between germline ends came to 9 bases. The CDR3 sequence is 12 residues long. The CDR3 region has the DNA TGTGCCAGCACCGAGGGAGATTCACCCCTCCACTTT. Translation gives CASTEGDSPLHF.

This clone was recorded only once. The chain couples TRBV11-2 to TRBJ2-7; 9 bases are a match to TRBD1. J gave up 1 base and V 6 bases, and 7 bases lay outside the gene matches. The CDR3 is 15 residues long. Germline V gives CDR1 SGHAT, CDR2 FQNNGV. The CDR3 loop reads CASRRDRATSYEQYF. As DNA, the CDR3 is TGTGCCAGCAGGAGGGACAGGGCAACTTCCTACGAGCAGTACTTC.

The rearrangement joins TRBV4-1 to TRBJ2-2; D not certain. Trimming shortened V by 0 bases and J by 2 bases, and 16 bases separated the two germline ends. CDR1 and CDR2 (germline): MGHRA, YSYEKL. The CDR3 is 18 amino acids. CDR3: CASSQDRTMTINTGELFF. For the CDR3, the DNA is TGCGCCAGCAGCCAAGATAGAACTATGACGATTAACACCGGGGAGCTGTTTTTT.

V and J are TRBV28 and TRBJ2-7; D gene uncertain. Germline V gene lookup returns CDR1 MDHEN and CDR2 SYDVKM. V gave up 3 bases and J gave up 2 bases, with 5 bases separating them. The CDR3 has 12 amino acids. CDR3 amino acids: CASSLVTYEQYF. The CDR3, as DNA: TGTGCCAGCAGTTTGGTGACCTACGAGCAGTACTTC.

The chain recombines TRBV6-5 with TRBJ1-2, with 7 nucleotides matching TRBD1. The germline CDR1 and CDR2 sequences are MNHEY and SVGAGI. Losses at the gene ends were 10 bases for V and 4 bases for J; bases not matched to a gene: 12. The CDR3 is made up of 14 amino acids. The CDR3 coding sequence is TGTGCCACCCTTACAGGGGATTCCCCCTATGGCTACACCTTC. Translated: CATLTGDSPYGYTF.

V usage is TRBV2 and J usage is TRBJ2-1; D perhaps matches TRBD2 (6 bases). The CDR3 runs 15 residues. CDR1 and CDR2 (germline): SNHLY, FYNNEI. V was trimmed by 4 bases and J by 0 bases, leaving 10 bases between them. Here the CDR3 reads CASSGSGSSYNEQFF. The CDR3 DNA reads TGTGCCAGCAGTGGTAGCGGAAGCTCCTACAATGAGCAGTTCTTC.

A note on this clone: Different DNA sequences within this sample yield the same CDR3. Here the CDR3 reads CASGLVLQPQHF. CDR3 nucleotides: TGTGCTAGTGGTTTAGTCCTCCAGCCCCAGCATTTT. The rearrangement links TRBV12-5 to TRBJ1-5; D unclear. This CDR3 contains 12 residues. CDR1 LGHNT and CDR2 FRNRAP come from the germline V gene. The V end lost 3 bases, the J end lost 7 bases, and 7 bases lay between the germline ends.